This T cell receptor (beta chain) was profiled in a study of blood T cell repertoires in COVID-19 (dated by TCRdb to about 2020). As for the study more broadly: The collaborator samples originated in the United States, Italy and Spain and spanned the acute and convalescent phases of COVID-19. The prospective study material was composed of cDNA or gDNA derived from T cells, B-cell-depleted T cells, or PBMCs. The dataset comprised deeply sampled blood TCRbeta repertoires from subjects exposed to, actively infected with, or recovered from COVID-19. The repertoires were released in a freely available public database meant as a resource for research on the immune response to SARS-CoV-2. The samples were drawn from the first 160 participants of the ongoing ImmuneRACE study and from 1,254 subjects provided by 6 global collaborators. Nearly every sample came with metadata listing a de-identified subject ID, COVID-19 status, age in years and sex. HLA class I and class II types, where available, came from metadata supplied by the sample provider rather than from assay-based typing. Overall results and qualifications from the work: How much clinical and demographic metadata was included differed by source and by participant, and the metadata was provided uncurated.

V loses 7 bases, J loses 5 bases, and the germline ends lie 18 bases apart. CDR1 is given as MRHNA and CDR2 as SNTAGT, both from the germline V gene. Spanning cysteine to phenylalanine, the CDR3 consists of 14 amino acids. The CDR3 DNA has 42 bases and is translated from base 1. At one collaborating source in Seattle, patients were enrolled during active infection and were followed longitudinally through the course of disease. The collaborating institutions used their own protocols to collect whole blood in K2EDTA tubes. For TCRbeta analysis, collaborator samples were shipped as frozen whole blood, as isolated PBMCs, or as DNA extracted from either sample type. Turning to this clone: What this receptor recognizes is not known. Base qualities are not at hand, and no much larger clone is one base apart.

TCRbeta CDR3 regions were amplified from genomic DNA by means of the immunoSEQ Assay, a bias-controlled multiplex PCR. On the authors' methods: The number of nucleated cells in each sample was estimated by amplification of reference gene primers within the assay. Sequence reads were collapsed and filtered to measure the absolute abundance of every unique TCRbeta CDR3 rearrangement. Productive Simpson clonality was computed per sample as the square root of Simpson's diversity index over productive rearrangements. In its TCRdb copy, this immuneACCESS table keeps in-frame sequences only and misses some clones. Where compared with another copy, unresolved V genes explain less than half of these, and the others have no known cause. V, J and clone size are those of that table, while D and trimming were read from the DNA. The sample table holds over 90,000 clones, of which roughly 89% were seen once. Clones ranked in the top ten supply 1.9% of the sample.

Material for sequencing was peripheral blood. This receptor was obtained from a woman between 45 and 65 years old with COVID-19, enrolled during active disease. The sequence is built from TRBV6-4 and TRBJ2-7, and TRBD1 may be the D gene, going by 5 matching bases. The base sequence is TGTGCCAGCAAGGGCTGGATGTCCAGGGACGAGCAGTACTTC. It is translated as CASKGWMSRDEQYF.